This TCR beta chain was sequenced during a study of shared clonotypes between healthy human individuals. Findings and limits, study-wide: Even with large depth, rarefaction showed that sorted-subset sequencing was incomplete.

The sample holds a few counts of this clone. Its target is not known. Using immunoSEQ multiplex PCR, the repertoire was profiled, and TCRdb retains in-frame clones only, with some absent. In the table there are about a million clones, around three quarters of which are singletons. The CDR3 is made up of 18 amino acids. V shed 1 base and J 7 bases; nucleotides not matched to a gene: 13. Germline V gene lookup returns CDR1 LGHNA and CDR2 YNFKEQ. This receptor was obtained from a man between 18 and 29 years old in good health. Some clones in this sample may be carry-over from other donors' samples. The specimen was memory CD4+ T cells from PBMCs. As to subset: CD45RA-negative fraction. The chain links TRBV4-2 to TRBJ2-1; 10 nucleotides line up with TRBD2. Here the CDR3 reads CASSQVSVLAGVSNEQFF. CDR3 DNA: TGTGCCAGCAGCCAAGTATCGGTGCTAGCGGGAGTATCGAATGAGCAGTTCTTC.